Detailed here is one T cell receptor (beta chain). This CDR3 is built from 15 residues. Trimming removed 1 base from V and 1 base from J, with 11 bases in between. Looked up from germline, CDR1 is SGHDT and CDR2 is YYEEEE. The sample comes from a study of CD8+ T cells in alopecia areata. Extraction and reverse transcription of RNA yielded cDNA as the sequencing template. Clones were sequenced by immunoSEQ multiplex PCR, and TCRdb holds only the in-frame ones, with some missing. Of around 270,000 clones in the sample, about 62% were seen once. The treatment was: oral pan-JAK inhibitor, 5-10 mg twice daily.

J is TRBJ1-1 and V is TRBV5-6; D might be TRBD1 (5 bases). The starting material was CD4+ T cells sorted from blood, obtained at week 24, from a patient treated with tofacitinib. This TCR came from a human donor with alopecia areata. In nucleotides, the CDR3 is TGTGCCAGCAGCTTGTTTGGGGCTCCGAACACTGAAGCTTTCTTT. Translating it yields CASSLFGAPNTEAFF.